This is a list of T cell receptor beta chains from one sample in a study of post-analysis software for immune sequencing data. One entry per CDR3 protein, called by TCRdb with MiXCR from the PCR reads. The repertoire includes 380,000 or so distinct CDR3 sequences, around 37% of them detected once, and 10% to 15% sits in the top ten. Source material: blood. The origin of the receptors is a girl aged 10 to 17 with multiple sclerosis. Both conserved end residues are part of each CDR3. Fields, in order: J gene, V gene, clone size, D gene, CDR3 protein, CDR3 DNA. The D gene is left open where the match is weak. Rows may omit the clone size; those that give it use once, few, many or a size class.

TRBJ2-3 TRBV20-1 few TRBD1 CSAEGAPADTQYF TGCAGTGCCGAGGGGGCGCCAGCAGATACGCAGTATTTT
TRBJ2-4 TRBV6-5 . TRBD2 CASSLLGGSKNIQYF TGTGCCAGCAGCCTCTTGGGGGGGTCCAAAAACATTCAGTACTTC
TRBJ2-5 TRBV7-9 . . CASRWGDEETQYF TGTGCCAGCAGATGGGGTGATGAAGAGACCCAGTACTTC
TRBJ2-7 TRBV6-5 . . CASTNLVGGYEQYF TGTGCCAGCACCAATCTTGTCGGGGGCTACGAGCAGTACTTC
TRBJ2-7 TRBV7-2 once TRBD2 CASSLGWRGAYEQYF TGTGCCAGCAGTCTTGGTTGGCGGGGGGCCTACGAGCAGTACTTC
TRBJ2-5 TRBV2 . TRBD1 CASSPSGQVQETQYF TGTGCCAGCAGTCCATCCGGACAGGTCCAAGAGACCCAGTACTTC
TRBJ2-1 TRBV7-2 . . CASSLGTPDRFF TGTGCCAGCAGCTTAGGGACCCCGGATCGGTTCTTC
TRBJ2-4 TRBV6-2/TRBV6-3 few . CASTRSGEQYF TGTGCCAGCACGAGATCAGGAGAGCAGTACTTC
TRBJ1-1 TRBV5-1 few . CASSFVSLTGLNTEAFF TGCGCCAGCAGCTTCGTCTCCCTGACAGGACTGAACACTGAAGCTTTCTTT
TRBJ2-3 TRBV20-1 few . CSASFSSTDTQYF TGCAGTGCTAGCTTTAGCAGCACAGATACGCAGTATTTT
TRBJ1-2 TRBV9 many . CASSVVPTGHYGYTF TGTGCCAGCAGCGTAGTGCCGACAGGTCACTATGGCTACACCTTC
TRBJ1-5 TRBV6-6 . . CASTSPGGSNQPQHF TGTGCCAGCACGTCCCCCGGGGGGAGCAATCAGCCCCAGCATTTT
TRBJ1-5 TRBV4-2 . . CASSQEDRGGPNQPQHF TGTGCCAGCAGCCAAGAGGACAGAGGGGGACCCAATCAGCCCCAGCATTTT
TRBJ2-1 TRBV29-1 few . CSGISTDYNEQFF TGCAGCGGGATTAGTACGGATTACAATGAGCAGTTCTTC
TRBJ1-4 TRBV24-1 . . CATSDSDPATNEKLFF TGTGCCACCAGTGACTCGGACCCCGCAACTAATGAAAAACTGTTTTTT
TRBJ2-1 TRBV5-1 few . CASSLVPGDNEQFF TGCGCCAGCAGCTTGGTCCCGGGGGACAATGAGCAGTTCTTC
TRBJ1-1 TRBV12-3/TRBV12-4 once TRBD1 CASRPLGQGGAEAFF TGTGCCAGCAGACCATTGGGACAGGGGGGCGCTGAAGCTTTCTTT
TRBJ2-7 TRBV5-1 few . CASSTQPSRAIGRSSYEQYF TGCGCCAGCAGCACCCAGCCATCCAGGGCCATCGGACGGAGCTCCTACGAGCAGTACTTC
TRBJ2-3 TRBV3-1 . . CASSQGSGSDTQYF TGTGCCAGCAGCCAAGGGTCCGGATCAGATACGCAGTATTTT
TRBJ1-1 TRBV6-2/TRBV6-3 once TRBD1 CASNGGQAALEAFF TGTGCCAGCAATGGGGGACAGGCCGCGCTTGAAGCTTTCTTT
TRBJ2-1 TRBV12-3/TRBV12-4 few TRBD1 CASSPGQGIHEQFF TGTGCCAGCAGTCCAGGACAGGGGATACATGAGCAGTTCTTC
TRBJ2-5 TRBV7-9 many . CASSRQGGETQYF TGTGCCAGCAGCCGACAGGGAGGAGAGACCCAGTACTTC
TRBJ2-3 TRBV14 . . CASSQIYGVGDTQYF TGTGCCAGCAGCCAAATATATGGAGTTGGAGATACGCAGTATTTT
TRBJ2-2 TRBV6-5 once . CASSPPEARELFF TGTGCCAGCAGTCCACCCGAAGCTCGGGAGCTGTTTTTT
TRBJ2-5 TRBV7-9 . TRBD2 CASRRLAGGQSGETQYF TGTGCCAGCAGACGACTAGCGGGGGGGCAGTCGGGAGAGACCCAGTACTTC
TRBJ1-6 TRBV7-6 . . CASSLQGHGNSPLHF TGTGCCAGCAGCTTACAGGGACACGGTAATTCACCCCTCCACTTT
TRBJ2-6 TRBV5-1 . . CASSLDASGANVLTF TGCGCCAGCAGCTTGGACGCCTCTGGGGCCAACGTCCTGACTTTC
TRBJ1-6 TRBV28 many . CASSLDAGSPLHF TGTGCCAGCAGTTTGGACGCTGGGTCACCCCTCCACTTT
TRBJ2-1 TRBV20-1 . . CSANSYDEQFF TGCAGTGCTAATTCTTACGATGAGCAGTTCTTC
TRBJ2-7 TRBV4-2 few TRBD1 CASSQPDRGVDEQYF TGTGCCAGCAGCCAGCCGGACAGGGGAGTTGACGAGCAGTACTTC
TRBJ2-1 TRBV11-2 . TRBD2 CASSPQLAGIYNEQFF TGTGCCAGCAGCCCCCAGCTAGCGGGGATCTACAATGAGCAGTTCTTC
TRBJ2-1 TRBV5-4 . . CASSLEVSSYNGQFF TGTGCCAGCAGCTTAGAAGTATCTTCCTACAATGGGCAGTTCTTC
TRBJ1-5 TRBV6-6 . . CASTPLSEDQPQHF TGTGCCAGCACACCACTATCTGAGGATCAGCCCCAGCATTTT
TRBJ2-5 TRBV6-1 . TRBD2 CASNAGGPQETQYF TGTGCCAGCAACGCGGGGGGCCCCCAAGAGACCCAGTACTTC
TRBJ2-2 TRBV12-3/TRBV12-4 . TRBD1 CASILLQGTGELFF TGTGCCAGCATCCTACTACAGGGGACCGGGGAGCTGTTTTTT
TRBJ2-3 TRBV29-1 . TRBD2 CSVGGPGGGRTDTQYF TGCAGCGTTGGAGGACCTGGCGGGGGGCGCACAGATACGCAGTATTTT
TRBJ1-1 TRBV12-3/TRBV12-4 . . CASSHKNTEAFF TGTGCCAGCTCCCACAAGAACACTGAAGCTTTCTTT
TRBJ2-3 TRBV5-1 . . CASSSLRGSTDTQYF TGCGCCAGCAGCTCACTGCGGGGTTCCACAGATACGCAGTATTTT
TRBJ1-6 TRBV9 few . CASSLSEWNSNSPLHF TGTGCCAGCAGCCTTTCTGAGTGGAACTCTAATTCACCCCTCCACTTT
TRBJ2-1 TRBV4-1 . . CASSQYDLGTYNEQFF TGCGCCAGCAGCCAGTACGACTTGGGCACCTACAATGAGCAGTTCTTC
TRBJ2-1 TRBV29-1 many TRBD2 CSVRSGASSYNEQFF TGCAGCGTTCGAAGCGGGGCTAGCTCCTACAATGAGCAGTTCTTC
TRBJ2-1 TRBV29-1 many . CSVPLRDRYNEQFF TGCAGCGTTCCTCTCCGGGACCGATACAATGAGCAGTTCTTC
TRBJ1-2 TRBV20-1 . . CSASGPGGNYGYTF TGCAGTGCTAGTGGGCCCGGAGGGAACTATGGCTACACCTTC
TRBJ1-1 TRBV7-8 . . CASSPGGGGGTEAFF TGTGCCAGCAGCCCCGGGGGAGGAGGAGGGACTGAAGCTTTCTTT